Each of the 9 T cell receptor beta chains below was sequenced from the same sample in a study of T cell clones after liver transplantation. Sequencing of dividing CFSE-low cells from the MLR defined alloreactive TCRbeta sequences. These TCRs' antigens remain unknown. Sequenced by immunoSEQ multiplex PCR; TCRdb stores in-frame clones only, minus some. The repertoire holds 5,000 to 7,000 clones, with 25% to 35% as singletons. The sample consisted of CD4+ T cells from cultured PBMCs. Every receptor here comes from a human patient who received a liver transplant. The T cells may partly be graft donor cells.

This clone was counted a few times. Possible read error: a much larger clone is one base away. J is TRBJ1-1 and V is TRBV6-5; the D is unclear. There are 13 residues in the CDR3. CDR1 MNHEY and CDR2 SVGAGI come from the germline V gene. Trimming cost V 2 bases and J 11 bases, with 15 bases left between them. The CDR3, as DNA: TGTGCCAGCAGTTACCCACGGGCACGGGTCGCTTTCTTT. Protein sequence: CASSYPRARVAFF.

This clone has a handful of counts. The chain couples TRBV2 to TRBJ1-4; the match to TRBD1 covers 9 bases. The CDR3 is 16 amino acids. Looked up from germline, CDR1 is SNHLY and CDR2 is FYNNEI. V trimming: 5 bases; J trimming: 7 bases; junction bases outside the gene matches: 11. CDR3 residues: CASSPLAGQGAEKLFF. For the CDR3, the DNA is TGTGCCAGCAGTCCTCTCGCGGGACAGGGTGCTGAAAAACTGTTTTTT.

Here the CDR3 reads CASSPPGLAGNEQFF. The DNA for the CDR3 is TGTGCCAGCTCACCGCCGGGACTAGCGGGCAATGAGCAGTTCTTC. This sequence joins TRBV18 and TRBJ2-1; TRBD2 matches at 12 bases. After removal of 3 bases from V and 6 bases from J, the junction contained 3 bases not matched to a gene. This CDR3 is built from 15 residues. Germline V CDR1 and CDR2: KGHSH, LQKENI.

V usage is TRBV19 and J usage is TRBJ2-3; 7 bases agree with TRBD1. Per germline, CDR1 LNHDA and CDR2 SQIVND (reference sequence). V dropped 4 bases and J dropped 5; count of bases not matched to a gene: 6. The CDR3 totals 14 residues. As DNA, the CDR3 is TGTGCCAGTAGTACCAGGGGGTTGGGAGATACGCAGTATTTT. Its translation: CASSTRGLGDTQYF.

The chain employs TRBV4-2 and TRBJ2-7; 13 bases are a match to TRBD2. CDR1 LGHNA and CDR2 YNFKEQ come from the germline V gene. Trimming cost V 5 bases and J 2 bases; bases outside gene matches: 6. The CDR3 has 16 amino acids. This CDR3 is CASSSGGTSGTYEQYF. The CDR3 DNA follows: TGTGCCAGCAGCTCAGGGGGGACTAGCGGGACCTACGAGCAGTACTTC.

A word on this clone: A read error likely explains this, since a far larger clone differs by one base. The V and J genes are TRBV7-8 and TRBJ2-7; no reliable D call. Germline assignment: CDR1 SGHVS and CDR2 FQNEAQ. CDR3 length equals 13 residues. The CDR3 bases are TGTGCCAGCAGCTCCCAGGTCCCCTACGGGCAGTACTTC. Translated, it gives CASSSQVPYGQYF. Using reference TRBV7-8 and TRBJ2-7 for the parts outside the CDR3, the full variable domain is GAGVSQSPRYKVAKRGQDVALRCDPISGHVSLFWYQQALGQGPEFLTYFQNEAQLDKSGLPSDRFFAERPEGSVSTLKIQRTQQEDSAVYLCASSSQVPYGQYFGPGTRLTVT.

This clone was seen repeatedly, ten times or more. The chain's CDR3 is CASSQTAYQPQHF. The CDR3 DNA sequence: TGTGCCAGCAGCCAGACCGCTTATCAGCCCCAGCATTTT. The V call is TRBV7-9, the J call TRBJ1-5; no reliable D call. Germline CDR1 reads SEHNR; CDR2 reads FQNEAQ (reference sequence). The CDR3 sequence is 13 residues long. V was clipped by 5 bases and J by 5 bases, with 10 bases between them.

This chain links TRBV7-1 with TRBJ2-1; 10 bases are shared with TRBD1. TRBV7-1 has ORF status, its function being uncertain. The CDR3 loop spans 17 amino acids. With 5 bases clipped from V and 6 bases from J, the junction kept 13 bases outside the gene matches. CDR3 in amino acids: CASSARDRGLLRNEQFF. As DNA, the CDR3 is TGTGCCAGCAGCGCCCGGGACAGGGGACTTTTACGCAATGAGCAGTTCTTC.

This clone is labeled as medium-sized. The CDR3 nucleotides read TGTGCCAGTAGTATTAGAGGTTCAGGGCGGCCCCTGGGCGAGCAGTACTTC. It is translated as CASSIRGSGRPLGEQYF. The chain joins TRBV19 to TRBJ2-7; possible D gene TRBD1, 5 bases. Trimming took off 3 bases at V and 6 bases at J, with 24 bases between the two ends. Germline assignment: CDR1 LNHDA and CDR2 SQIVND (reference sequence). The CDR3 sequence is 17 residues long. The full variable domain, in which reference TRBV19 and TRBJ2-7 provide the parts outside the CDR3, is DGGITQSPKYLFRKEGQNVTLSCEQNLNHDAMYWYRQDPGQGLRLIYYSQIVNDFQKGDIAEGYSVSREKKESFPLTVTSAQKNPTAFYLCASSIRGSGRPLGEQYFGPGTRLTVT.